These T cell receptor beta chains were read from a single sample in a study of beta chain features in type 1 diabetes. The table came from immunoSEQ multiplex PCR; TCRdb's copy has only in-frame clones and leaves some out. Seen here are about 330,000 clones, 9.5% to 12% observed once, and the top ten hold more than 0.015%. The sequenced material came from naive CD4+ T cells from blood. The source of these receptors is a woman under 40 in good health. The CDR3 runs from the conserved cysteine through the conserved F or W. D genes are given only for firm matches. Only some rows state a clone size, as once, few, many or a class for expanded clones.

clone size	V gene	J gene	D gene	CDR3 DNA	CDR3 protein
NA	TRBV5-4	TRBJ2-1	NA	TGTGCCAGCAGCAGGTCAGGGGTAGGCAATGAGCAGTTCTTC	CASSRSGVGNEQFF
NA	TRBV7-9	TRBJ2-6	NA	TGTGCCAGCGACCCATGGGGCAGCTCTGGGGCCAACGTCCTGACTTTC	CASDPWGSSGANVLTF
NA	TRBV30	TRBJ1-1	NA	TGTGCTGAGCAGGAGGGGCCGAACACTGAAGCTTTCTTT	CAEQEGPNTEAFF
NA	TRBV28	TRBJ2-5	NA	TGTGCCAGCAGGACGCCCGGGGAGACCCAGTACTTC	CASRTPGETQYF
NA	TRBV7-9	TRBJ1-1	TRBD1	TGTGCCAGCAGCTTCCGGACAGGGAAAAACACTGAAGCTTTCTTT	CASSFRTGKNTEAFF
few	TRBV20-1	TRBJ2-5	NA	TGCAGTGCCCTTTTTCAAGAGACCCAGTACTTC	CSALFQETQYF
few	TRBV7-3	TRBJ2-2	TRBD1	TGTGCCAGCAGCCTGGGACAGGGTGCCGGGGAGCTGTTTTTT	CASSLGQGAGELFF
NA	TRBV7-9	TRBJ1-3	TRBD1	TGTGCCAGCCGGGACAGCTCCTCTGGAAACACCATATATTTT	CASRDSSSGNTIYF
NA	TRBV30	TRBJ2-2	TRBD1	TGTGCCTGGAGCTCGCAGGGGGCGAGCACCGGGGAGCTGTTTTTT	CAWSSQGASTGELFF
few	TRBV6-1	TRBJ2-7	NA	TGTGCCAGCAGTTCTAGCCGGGGAACCGACGAGCAGTACTTC	CASSSSRGTDEQYF
NA	TRBV19	TRBJ1-1	NA	TGTGCCAGGCCTTCTCCGGGACACACGAACACTGAAGCTTTCTTT	CARPSPGHTNTEAFF
NA	TRBV29-1	TRBJ2-3	NA	TGCAGCGTTCGATTGGGCGCCCCAGATACGCAGTATTTT	CSVRLGAPDTQYF
few	TRBV19	TRBJ2-5	TRBD2	TGTGCCAGTAGTACGGGACTAGCAGAAGAGACCCAGTACTTC	CASSTGLAEETQYF
NA	TRBV21-1	TRBJ2-3	NA	TGTGCCAGCAGCCCCAGGGACAGGGTCGCCCCATCTAGCACAGATACGCAGTATTTT	CASSPRDRVAPSSTDTQYF
NA	TRBV5-1	TRBJ2-7	TRBD2	TGCGCCAGCAGCCCGCAACTAGCGGGAGGGCCCGTCGAGCAGTACTTC	CASSPQLAGGPVEQYF
few	TRBV2	TRBJ2-1	NA	TGTGCCAGCAGTGAAGCGCGGGAACAATACAATGAGCAGTTCTTC	CASSEAREQYNEQFF
NA	TRBV30	TRBJ1-1	NA	TGTGCCTGGAGTCTGGGGGCTGGTACTGAAGCTTTCTTT	CAWSLGAGTEAFF